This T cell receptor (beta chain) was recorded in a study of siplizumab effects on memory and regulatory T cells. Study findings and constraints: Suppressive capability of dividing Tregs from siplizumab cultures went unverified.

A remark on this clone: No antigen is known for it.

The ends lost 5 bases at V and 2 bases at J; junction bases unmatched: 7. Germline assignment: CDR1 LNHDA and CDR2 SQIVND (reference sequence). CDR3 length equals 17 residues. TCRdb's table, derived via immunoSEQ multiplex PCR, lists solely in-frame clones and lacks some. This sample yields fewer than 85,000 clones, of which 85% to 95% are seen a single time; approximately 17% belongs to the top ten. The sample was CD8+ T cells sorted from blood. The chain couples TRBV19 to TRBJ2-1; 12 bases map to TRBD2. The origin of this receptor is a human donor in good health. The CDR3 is CASSLPTSGRTYNEQFF. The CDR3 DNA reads TGTGCCAGTAGTTTACCAACTAGCGGGAGGACCTACAATGAGCAGTTCTTC.